The clone carrying this TCR beta chain has only one observation. The protocol was immunoSEQ multiplex PCR, while the TCRdb copy is restricted to in-frame clones and leaves out a portion. This table has a few hundred thousand clones, around 88% appearing once. This entry belongs to a study of blood T cell repertoires in COVID-19. The wider study: PBMCs, B-cell-depleted T cells, or T cells provided the cDNA or gDNA that made up the material.

The CDR3 length is 14 residues. V was trimmed by 0 bases and J by 6 bases, leaving 11 bases between them. Germline-derived CDR1 and CDR2 are MNHNS and SASEGT. This receptor was taken from a young man with acute or convalescent COVID-19. J is TRBJ1-1 and V is TRBV6-1; D is uncertain. The sample taken for sequencing was peripheral blood. The CDR3 region is CASSEAGDRAEAFF. In DNA form, the CDR3 reads TGTGCCAGCAGTGAAGCCGGGGATAGGGCTGAAGCTTTCTTT.